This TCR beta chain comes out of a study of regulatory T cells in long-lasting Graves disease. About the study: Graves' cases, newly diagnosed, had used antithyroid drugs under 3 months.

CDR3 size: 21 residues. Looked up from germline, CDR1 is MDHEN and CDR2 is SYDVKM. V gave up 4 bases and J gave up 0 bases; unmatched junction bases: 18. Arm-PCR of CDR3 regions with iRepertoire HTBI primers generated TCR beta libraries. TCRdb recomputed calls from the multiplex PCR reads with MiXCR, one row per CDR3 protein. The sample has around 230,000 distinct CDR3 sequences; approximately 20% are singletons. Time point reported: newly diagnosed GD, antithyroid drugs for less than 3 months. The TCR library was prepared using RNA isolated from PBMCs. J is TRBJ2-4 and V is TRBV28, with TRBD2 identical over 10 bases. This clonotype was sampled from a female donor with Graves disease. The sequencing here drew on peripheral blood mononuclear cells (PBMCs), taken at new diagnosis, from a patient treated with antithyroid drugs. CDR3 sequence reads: CASSSLWGLLAGPIAKNIQYF. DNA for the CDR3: TGTGCCAGCAGTTCTTTATGGGGACTACTAGCGGGGCCGATAGCCAAAAACATTCAGTACTTC. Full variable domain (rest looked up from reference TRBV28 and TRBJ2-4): DVKVTQSSRYLVKRTGEKVFLECVQDMDHENMFWYRQDPGLGLRLIYFSYDVKMKEKGDIPEGYSVSREKKERFSLILESASTNQTSMYLCASSSLWGLLAGPIAKNIQYFGAGTRLSVL.